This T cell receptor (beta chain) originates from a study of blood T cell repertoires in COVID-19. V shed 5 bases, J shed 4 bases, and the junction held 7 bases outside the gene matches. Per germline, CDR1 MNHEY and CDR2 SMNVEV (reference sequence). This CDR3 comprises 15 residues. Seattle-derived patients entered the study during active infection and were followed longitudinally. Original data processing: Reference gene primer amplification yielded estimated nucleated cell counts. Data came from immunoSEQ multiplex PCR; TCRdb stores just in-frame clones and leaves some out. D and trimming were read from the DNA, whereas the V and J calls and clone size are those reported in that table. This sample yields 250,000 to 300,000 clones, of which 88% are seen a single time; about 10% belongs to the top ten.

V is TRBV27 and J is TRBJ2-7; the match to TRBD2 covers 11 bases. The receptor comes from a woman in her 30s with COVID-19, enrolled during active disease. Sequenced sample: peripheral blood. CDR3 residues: CASSLVAGGQYEQYF. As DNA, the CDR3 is TGTGCCAGCAGTCTGGTAGCGGGAGGGCAGTACGAGCAGTACTTC.